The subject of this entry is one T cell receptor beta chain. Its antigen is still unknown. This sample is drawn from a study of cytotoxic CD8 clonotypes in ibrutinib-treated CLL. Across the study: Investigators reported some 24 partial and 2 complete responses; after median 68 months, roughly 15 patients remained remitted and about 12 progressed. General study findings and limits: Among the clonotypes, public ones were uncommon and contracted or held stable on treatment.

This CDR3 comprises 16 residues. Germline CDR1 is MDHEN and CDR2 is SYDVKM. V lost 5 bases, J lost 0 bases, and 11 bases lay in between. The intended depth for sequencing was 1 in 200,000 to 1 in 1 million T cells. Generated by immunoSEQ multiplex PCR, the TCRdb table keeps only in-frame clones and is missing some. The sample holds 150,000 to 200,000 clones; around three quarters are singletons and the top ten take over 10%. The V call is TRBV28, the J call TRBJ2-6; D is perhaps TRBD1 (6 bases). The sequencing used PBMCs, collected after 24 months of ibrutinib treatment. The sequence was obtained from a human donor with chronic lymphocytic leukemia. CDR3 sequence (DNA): TGTGCCAGCAGTCCCGACAGGAGCTCTGGGGCCAACGTCCTGACTTTC. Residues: CASSPDRSSGANVLTF.